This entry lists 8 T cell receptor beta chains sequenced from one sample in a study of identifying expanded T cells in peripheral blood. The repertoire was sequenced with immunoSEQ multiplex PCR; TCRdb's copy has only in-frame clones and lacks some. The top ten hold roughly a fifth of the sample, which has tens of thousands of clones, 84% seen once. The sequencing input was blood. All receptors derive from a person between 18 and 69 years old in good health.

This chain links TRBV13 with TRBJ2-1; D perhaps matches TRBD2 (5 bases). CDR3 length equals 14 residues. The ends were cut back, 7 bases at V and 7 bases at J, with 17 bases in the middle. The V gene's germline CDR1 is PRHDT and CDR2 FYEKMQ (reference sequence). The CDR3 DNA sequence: TGTGCCAGCACTCCCGATAGATGGGAGAATGAGCAGTTCTTC. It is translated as CASTPDRWENEQFF.

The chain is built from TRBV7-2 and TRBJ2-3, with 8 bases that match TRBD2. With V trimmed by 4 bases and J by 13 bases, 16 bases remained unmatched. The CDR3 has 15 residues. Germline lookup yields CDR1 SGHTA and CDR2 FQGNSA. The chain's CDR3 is CASSSPEIAGRIEYF. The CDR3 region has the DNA TGTGCCAGCAGCTCCCCTGAAATAGCGGGAAGAATCGAGTATTTT.

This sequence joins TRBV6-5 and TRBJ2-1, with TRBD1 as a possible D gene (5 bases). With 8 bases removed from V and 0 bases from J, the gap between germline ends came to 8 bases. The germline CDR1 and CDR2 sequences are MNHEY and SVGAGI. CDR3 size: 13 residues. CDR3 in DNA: TGTGCCAGCGGCAGGGTCTCCTACAATGAGCAGTTCTTC. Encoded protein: CASGRVSYNEQFF.

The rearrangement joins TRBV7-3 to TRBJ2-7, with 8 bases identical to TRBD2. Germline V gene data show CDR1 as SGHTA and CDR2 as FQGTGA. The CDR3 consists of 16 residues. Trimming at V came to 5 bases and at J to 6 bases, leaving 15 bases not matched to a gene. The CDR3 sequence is CASSPGLDSGSGEQYF. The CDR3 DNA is TGTGCCAGCAGCCCGGGACTAGACTCCGGGTCGGGCGAGCAGTACTTC.

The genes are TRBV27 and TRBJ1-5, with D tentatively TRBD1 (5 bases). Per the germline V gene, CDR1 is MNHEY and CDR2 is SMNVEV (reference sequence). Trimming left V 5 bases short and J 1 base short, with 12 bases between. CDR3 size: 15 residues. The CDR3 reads CASSPGGGSNQPQHF. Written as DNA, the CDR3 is TGTGCCAGCAGTCCCGGGGGGGGAAGCAATCAGCCCCAGCATTTT.

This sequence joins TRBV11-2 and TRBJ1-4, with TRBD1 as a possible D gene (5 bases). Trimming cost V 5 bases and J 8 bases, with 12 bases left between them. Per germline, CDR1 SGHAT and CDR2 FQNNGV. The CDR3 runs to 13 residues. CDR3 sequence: CASSPQGYEKLFF. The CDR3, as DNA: TGTGCCAGCAGCCCTCAGGGATACGAAAAACTGTTTTTT.

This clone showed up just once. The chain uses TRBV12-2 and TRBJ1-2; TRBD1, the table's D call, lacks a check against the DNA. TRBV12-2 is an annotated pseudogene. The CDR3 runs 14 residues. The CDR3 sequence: CASRLVGADYGYTF. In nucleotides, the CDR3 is TGTGCAAGTCGCTTAGTTGGGGCAGACTATGGCTACACCTTC.

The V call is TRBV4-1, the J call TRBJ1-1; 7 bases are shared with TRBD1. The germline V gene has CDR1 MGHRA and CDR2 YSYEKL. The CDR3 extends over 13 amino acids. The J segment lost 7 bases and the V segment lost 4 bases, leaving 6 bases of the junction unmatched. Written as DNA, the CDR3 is TGCGCCAGCAGCCTCAGACAGGGTGGTGAAGCTTTCTTT. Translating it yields CASSLRQGGEAFF.